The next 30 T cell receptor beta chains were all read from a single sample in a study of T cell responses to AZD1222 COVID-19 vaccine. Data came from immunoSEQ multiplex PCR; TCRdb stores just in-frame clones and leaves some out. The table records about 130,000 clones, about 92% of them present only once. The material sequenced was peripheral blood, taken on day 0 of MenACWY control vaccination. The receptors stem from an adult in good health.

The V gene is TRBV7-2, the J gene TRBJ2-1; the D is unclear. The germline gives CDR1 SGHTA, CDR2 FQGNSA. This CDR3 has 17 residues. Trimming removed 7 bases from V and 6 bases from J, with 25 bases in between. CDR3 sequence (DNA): TGTGCCAGCATGTCCCACGAGAGAGAGCCTTATTCCAATGAGCAGTTCTTC. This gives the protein CASMSHEREPYSNEQFF. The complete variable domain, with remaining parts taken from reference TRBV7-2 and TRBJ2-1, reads GAGVSQSPSNKVTEKGKDVELRCDPISGHTALYWYRQSLGQGLEFLIYFQGNSAPDKSGLPSDRFSAERTGGSVSTLTIQRTQQEDSAVYLCASMSHEREPYSNEQFFGPGTRLTVL.

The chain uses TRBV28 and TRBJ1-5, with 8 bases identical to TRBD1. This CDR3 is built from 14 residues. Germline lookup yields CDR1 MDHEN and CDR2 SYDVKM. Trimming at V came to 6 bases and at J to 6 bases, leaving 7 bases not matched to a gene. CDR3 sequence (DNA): TGTGCCAGCAGCCGTGGACAGGGAGGTCAGCCCCAGCATTTT. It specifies CASSRGQGGQPQHF.

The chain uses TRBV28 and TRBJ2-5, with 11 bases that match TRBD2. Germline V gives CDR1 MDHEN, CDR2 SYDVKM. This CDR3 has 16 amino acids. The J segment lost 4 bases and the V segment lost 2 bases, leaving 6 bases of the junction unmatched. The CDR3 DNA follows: TGTGCCAGCAGTTTAGGGCTAGCGGGGGGTCCAGAGACCCAGTACTTC. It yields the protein CASSLGLAGGPETQYF.

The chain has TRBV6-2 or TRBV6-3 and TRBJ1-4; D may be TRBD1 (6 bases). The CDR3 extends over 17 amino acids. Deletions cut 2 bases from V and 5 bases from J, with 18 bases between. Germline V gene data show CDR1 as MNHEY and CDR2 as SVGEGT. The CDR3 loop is CASSYADSRGENEKLFF. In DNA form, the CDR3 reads TGTGCCAGCAGTTACGCGGACAGCCGCGGGGAAAATGAAAAACTGTTTTTT.

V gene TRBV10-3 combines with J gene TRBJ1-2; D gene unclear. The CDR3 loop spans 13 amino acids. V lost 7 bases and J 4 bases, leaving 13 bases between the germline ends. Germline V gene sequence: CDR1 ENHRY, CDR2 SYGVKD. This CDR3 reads CAITTSGFYGYTF. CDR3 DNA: TGTGCCATCACCACGTCCGGCTTCTATGGCTACACCTTC.

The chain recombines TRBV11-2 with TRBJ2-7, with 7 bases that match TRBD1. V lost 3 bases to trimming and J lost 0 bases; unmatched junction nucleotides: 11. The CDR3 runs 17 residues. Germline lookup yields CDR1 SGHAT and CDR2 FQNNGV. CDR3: CASSFSLRDSGSYEQYF. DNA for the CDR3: TGTGCCAGCAGCTTCAGCCTCCGGGACAGCGGCTCCTACGAGCAGTACTTC.

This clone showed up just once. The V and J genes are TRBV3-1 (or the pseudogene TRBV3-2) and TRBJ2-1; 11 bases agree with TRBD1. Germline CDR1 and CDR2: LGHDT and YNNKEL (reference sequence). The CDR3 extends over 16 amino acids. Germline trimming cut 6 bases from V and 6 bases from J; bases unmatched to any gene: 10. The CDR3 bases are TGTGCCAGCAGTCCAACTGGAGGGACAGGGGGCAATGAGCAGTTCTTC. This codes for CASSPTGGTGGNEQFF.

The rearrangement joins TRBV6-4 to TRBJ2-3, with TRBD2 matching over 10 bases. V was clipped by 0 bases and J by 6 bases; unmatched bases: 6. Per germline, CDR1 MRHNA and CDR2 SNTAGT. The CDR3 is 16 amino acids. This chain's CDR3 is CASSDSPSGGADTQYF. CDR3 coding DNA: TGTGCCAGCAGTGACTCACCTAGCGGGGGAGCTGATACGCAGTATTTT.

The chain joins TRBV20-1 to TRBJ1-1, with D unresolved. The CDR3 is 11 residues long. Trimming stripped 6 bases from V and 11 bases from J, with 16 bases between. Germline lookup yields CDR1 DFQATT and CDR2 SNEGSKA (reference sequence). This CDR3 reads CSASTGREAFF. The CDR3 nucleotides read TGCAGTGCCTCGACTGGGAGGGAGGCTTTCTTT.

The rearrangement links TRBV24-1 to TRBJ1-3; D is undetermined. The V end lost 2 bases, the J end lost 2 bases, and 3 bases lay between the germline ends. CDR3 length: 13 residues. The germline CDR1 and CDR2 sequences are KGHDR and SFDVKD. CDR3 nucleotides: TGTGCCACCAGTGATTCCCCTGGAAACACCATATATTTT. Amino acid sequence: CATSDSPGNTIYF.

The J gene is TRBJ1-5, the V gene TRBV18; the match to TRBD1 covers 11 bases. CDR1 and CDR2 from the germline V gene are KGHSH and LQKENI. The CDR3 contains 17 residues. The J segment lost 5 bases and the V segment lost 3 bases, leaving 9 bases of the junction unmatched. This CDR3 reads CASSPGPGTGGDQPQHF. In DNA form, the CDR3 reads TGTGCCAGCTCACCGGGACCCGGGACAGGGGGTGATCAGCCCCAGCATTTT. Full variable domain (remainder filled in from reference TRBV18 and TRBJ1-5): NAGVMQNPRHLVRRRGQEARLRCSPMKGHSHVYWYRQLPEEGLKFMVYLQKENIIDESGMPKERFSAEFPKEGPSILRIQQVVRGDSAAYFCASSPGPGTGGDQPQHFGDGTRLSIL.

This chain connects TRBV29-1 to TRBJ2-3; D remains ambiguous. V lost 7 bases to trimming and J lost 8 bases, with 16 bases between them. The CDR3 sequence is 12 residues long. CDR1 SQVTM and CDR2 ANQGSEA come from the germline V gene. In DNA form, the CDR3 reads TGCAGCGGACGCGGTGAACGCGGTACGCAGTATTTT. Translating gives CSGRGERGTQYF.

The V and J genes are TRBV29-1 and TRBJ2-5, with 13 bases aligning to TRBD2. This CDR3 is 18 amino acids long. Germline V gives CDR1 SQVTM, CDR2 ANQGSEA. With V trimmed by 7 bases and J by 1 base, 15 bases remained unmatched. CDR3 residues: CSATPIEGLAGPQETQYF. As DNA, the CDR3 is TGCAGCGCTACACCTATCGAGGGACTAGCGGGGCCCCAAGAGACCCAGTACTTC.

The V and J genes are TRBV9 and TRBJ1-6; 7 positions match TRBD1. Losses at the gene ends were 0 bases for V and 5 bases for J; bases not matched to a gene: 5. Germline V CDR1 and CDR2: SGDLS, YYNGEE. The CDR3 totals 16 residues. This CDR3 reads CASSVGGQTHNSPLHF. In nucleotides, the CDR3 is TGTGCCAGCAGCGTAGGGGGACAGACTCATAATTCACCCCTCCACTTT.

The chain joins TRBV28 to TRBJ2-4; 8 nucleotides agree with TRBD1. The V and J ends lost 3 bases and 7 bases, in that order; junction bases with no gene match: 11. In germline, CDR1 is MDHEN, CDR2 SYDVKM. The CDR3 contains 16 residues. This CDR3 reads CASSFTTHRGYNIQYF. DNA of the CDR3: TGTGCCAGCAGTTTCACCACTCACAGGGGGTATAACATTCAGTACTTC.

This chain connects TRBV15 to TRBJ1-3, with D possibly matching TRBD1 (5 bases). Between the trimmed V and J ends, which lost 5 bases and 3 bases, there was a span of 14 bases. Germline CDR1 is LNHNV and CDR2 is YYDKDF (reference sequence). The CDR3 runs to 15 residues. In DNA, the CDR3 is TGTGCCACCAGCCCGAGGGGTGGAGTTGGAAACACCATATATTTT. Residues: CATSPRGGVGNTIYF.

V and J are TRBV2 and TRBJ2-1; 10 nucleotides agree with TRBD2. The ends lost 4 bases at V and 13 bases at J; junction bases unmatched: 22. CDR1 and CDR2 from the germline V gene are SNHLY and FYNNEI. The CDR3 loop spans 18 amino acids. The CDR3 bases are TGTGCCAGCAGTGGGACGGTTGAAGGGACTAGCGTGGTAGGCGTCCAGTTCTTC. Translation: CASSGTVEGTSVVGVQFF.

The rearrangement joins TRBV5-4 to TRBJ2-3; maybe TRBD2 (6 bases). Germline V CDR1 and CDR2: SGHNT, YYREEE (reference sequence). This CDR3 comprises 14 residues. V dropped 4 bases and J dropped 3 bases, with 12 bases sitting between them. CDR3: CASSVGTFTDTQYF. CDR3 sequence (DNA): TGTGCCAGCAGCGTCGGGACTTTTACAGATACGCAGTATTTT.

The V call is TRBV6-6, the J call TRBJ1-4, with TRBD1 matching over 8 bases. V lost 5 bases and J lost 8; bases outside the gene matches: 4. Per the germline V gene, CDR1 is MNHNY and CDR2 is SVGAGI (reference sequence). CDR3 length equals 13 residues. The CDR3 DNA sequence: TGTGCCAGCAGTGACAGGGGATGGGAAAAACTGTTTTTT. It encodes CASSDRGWEKLFF.

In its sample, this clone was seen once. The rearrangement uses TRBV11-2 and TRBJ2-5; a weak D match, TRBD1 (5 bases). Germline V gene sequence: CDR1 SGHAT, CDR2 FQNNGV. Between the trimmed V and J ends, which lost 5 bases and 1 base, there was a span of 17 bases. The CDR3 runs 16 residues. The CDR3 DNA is TGTGCCAGCAGCATAACGCAGGGCACACTCCAAGAGACCCAGTACTTC. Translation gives CASSITQGTLQETQYF.

CDR3 sequence (DNA): TGTGCCAGCTCAGTGTCGGGACAGGGGATAAACACTGAAGCTTTCTTT. The encoded protein is CASSVSGQGINTEAFF. The rearrangement uses TRBV18 and TRBJ1-1; 10 bases line up with TRBD1. The V gene's germline CDR1 is KGHSH and CDR2 LQKENI. The CDR3 is 16 residues long. Trimming removed 5 bases from V and 2 bases from J; junction bases left unmatched: 8. Full variable domain (outside the CDR3, taken from reference TRBV18 and TRBJ1-1): NAGVMQNPRHLVRRRGQEARLRCSPMKGHSHVYWYRQLPEEGLKFMVYLQKENIIDESGMPKERFSAEFPKEGPSILRIQQVVRGDSAAYFCASSVSGQGINTEAFFGQGTRLTVV.

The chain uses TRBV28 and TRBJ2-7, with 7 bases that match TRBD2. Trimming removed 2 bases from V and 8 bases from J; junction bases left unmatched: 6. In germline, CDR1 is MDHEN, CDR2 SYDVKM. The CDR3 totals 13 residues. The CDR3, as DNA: TGTGCCAGCAGTTTAGCTAGCGGTGGCAAGCAGTACGTC. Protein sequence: CASSLASGGKQYV.

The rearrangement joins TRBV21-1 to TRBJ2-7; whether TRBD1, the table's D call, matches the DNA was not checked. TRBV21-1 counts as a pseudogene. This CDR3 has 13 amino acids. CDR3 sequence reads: CASSDRGRHEQYF. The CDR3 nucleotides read TGTGCCAGCAGTGACAGGGGGCGGCACGAGCAGTACTTC.

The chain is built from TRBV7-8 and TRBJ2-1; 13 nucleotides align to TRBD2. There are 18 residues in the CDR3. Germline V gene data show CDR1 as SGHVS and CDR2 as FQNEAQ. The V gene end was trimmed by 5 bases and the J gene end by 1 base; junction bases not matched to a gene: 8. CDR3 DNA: TGTGCCAGCAGCCCCCAAGGACTAGCGGGAGTATCCTACAATGAGCAGTTCTTC. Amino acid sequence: CASSPQGLAGVSYNEQFF. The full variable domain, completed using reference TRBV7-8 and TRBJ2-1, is GAGVSQSPRYKVAKRGQDVALRCDPISGHVSLFWYQQALGQGPEFLTYFQNEAQLDKSGLPSDRFFAERPEGSVSTLKIQRTQQEDSAVYLCASSPQGLAGVSYNEQFFGPGTRLTVL.

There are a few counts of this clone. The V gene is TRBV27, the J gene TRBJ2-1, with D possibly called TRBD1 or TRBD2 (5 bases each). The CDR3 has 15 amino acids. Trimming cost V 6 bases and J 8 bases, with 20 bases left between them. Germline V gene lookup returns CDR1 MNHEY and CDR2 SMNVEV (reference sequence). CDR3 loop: CASRDTGTHRHEQFF. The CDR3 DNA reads TGTGCCAGCAGGGACACCGGGACCCACCGCCATGAGCAGTTCTTC.

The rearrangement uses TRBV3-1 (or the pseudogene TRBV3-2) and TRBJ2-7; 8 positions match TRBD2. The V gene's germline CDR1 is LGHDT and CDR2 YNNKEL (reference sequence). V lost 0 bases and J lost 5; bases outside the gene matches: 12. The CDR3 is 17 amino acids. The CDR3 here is CASSQESPGLVDDEQYV. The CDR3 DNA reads TGTGCCAGCAGCCAAGAGTCACCGGGACTAGTGGATGACGAGCAGTACGTC.

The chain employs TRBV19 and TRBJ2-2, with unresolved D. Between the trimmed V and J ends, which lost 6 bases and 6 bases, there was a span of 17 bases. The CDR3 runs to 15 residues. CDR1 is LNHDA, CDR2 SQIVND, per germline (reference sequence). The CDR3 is CASRPGGSFAGELFF. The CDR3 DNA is TGTGCCAGTAGGCCCGGTGGTAGTTTCGCCGGGGAGCTGTTTTTT.

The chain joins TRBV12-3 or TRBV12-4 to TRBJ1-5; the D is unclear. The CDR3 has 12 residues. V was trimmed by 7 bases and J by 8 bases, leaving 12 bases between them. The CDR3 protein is CASTTAFEPQHF. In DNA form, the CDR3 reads TGTGCCAGCACCACGGCCTTTGAGCCCCAGCATTTT.

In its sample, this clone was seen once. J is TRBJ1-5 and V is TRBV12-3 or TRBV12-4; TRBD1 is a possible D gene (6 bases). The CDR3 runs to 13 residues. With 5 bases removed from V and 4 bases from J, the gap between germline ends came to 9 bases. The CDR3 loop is CASSPQGNQPQHF. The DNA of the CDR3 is TGTGCCAGCAGTCCACAGGGAAATCAGCCCCAGCATTTT.

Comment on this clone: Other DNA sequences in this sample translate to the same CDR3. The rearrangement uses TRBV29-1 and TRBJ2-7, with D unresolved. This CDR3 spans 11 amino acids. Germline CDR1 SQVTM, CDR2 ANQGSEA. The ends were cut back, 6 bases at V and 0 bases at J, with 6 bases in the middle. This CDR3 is CSVASSYEQYF. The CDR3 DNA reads TGCAGCGTCGCCAGCTCCTACGAGCAGTACTTC.